Listed here are 24 T cell receptor beta chains from one sample, sequenced in a study of T-cell memory formation after mild COVID-19. TCRdb recomputed calls from the 5' RACE reads with MiXCR, one row per CDR3 protein. The repertoire holds 750 to 900 distinct CDR3 sequences, with approximately 40% as singletons. The sequenced sample consisted of PBMCs or a T cell subset sorted from them (not recorded which). These receptors were taken from an adult who had mild COVID-19 (a few samples of this study predate the infection). Cell type and time point are not known.

This rearrangement joins TRBV9 to TRBJ1-2; D is possibly TRBD1 (6 bases). The V end was cut by 0 bases, the J end by 2 bases, with 17 bases between. This CDR3 is built from 17 residues. Germline CDR1 is SGDLS and CDR2 is YYNGEE. Here the CDR3 reads CASSVVWYRQGNYGYTF. The CDR3 bases are TGTGCCAGCAGCGTAGTATGGTACAGGCAGGGGAACTATGGCTACACCTTC.

This clonotype is large in the sample. The gene calls are TRBV4-3 and TRBJ1-2; D remains unclear. Deletions cut 4 bases from V and 0 bases from J, with 12 bases between. Germline CDR1 is LGHNA and CDR2 is YSLEER. The CDR3 is 15 amino acids. The CDR3 protein is CASSRGSGANYGYTF. As DNA, the CDR3 is TGCGCCAGCAGCCGCGGATCCGGGGCTAACTATGGCTACACCTTC.

This clonotype is deemed large. The chain recombines TRBV4-2 with TRBJ2-7, with D possibly TRBD2 on 5 matching bases. From germline, CDR1 is LGHNA and CDR2 YNFKEQ. V was pared by 0 bases and J by 0 bases, with 15 bases between. This CDR3 is built from 17 residues. CDR3 DNA: TGTGCCAGCAGCCAAGATTCGGTAGTGGGGAGCTCCTACGAGCAGTACTTC. Encoded protein: CASSQDSVVGSSYEQYF.

This clonotype came up a few times. The genes are TRBV6-4 and TRBJ2-6; 8 bases fit TRBD1. V shed 0 bases, J shed 2 bases, and the junction held 0 bases outside the gene matches. This CDR3 comprises 16 residues. The germline V gene has CDR1 MRHNA and CDR2 SNTAGT. CDR3 protein: CASSDSTGAGANVLTF. The CDR3, as DNA: TGTGCCAGCAGTGACTCGACAGGGGCTGGGGCCAACGTCCTGACTTTC.

The rearrangement joins TRBV25-1 to TRBJ2-7; possibly TRBD2 for D (6 bases). V was cut by 7 bases and J by 3 bases, with 25 bases left in between. Germline CDR1 and CDR2: MGHDK and SYGVNS. CDR3 size: 17 residues. The CDR3 sequence is CASTGPGGRATIYEQYF. Here the CDR3 DNA reads TGTGCCAGCACCGGACCCGGGGGTAGGGCTACTATCTACGAGCAGTACTTC.

This clonotype ranks as large. V is TRBV7-6 and J is TRBJ2-1; 16 nucleotides agree with TRBD2. The length of the CDR3 is 21 residues. Germline V gives CDR1 SGHVS, CDR2 FNYEAQ. The trim removed 4 bases at V and 2 bases at J, leaving 14 bases unmatched. The DNA for the CDR3 is TGTGCCAGCAGCTCGGGACTAGCGGGGGGGCCTTACGTTCGTCCCTACAATGAGCAGTTCTTC. Residues: CASSSGLAGGPYVRPYNEQFF.

The chain couples TRBV29-1 to TRBJ1-2, with TRBD1 as a possible D gene (5 bases). Trimming removed 4 bases from V and 4 bases from J, with 10 bases in between. Germline CDR1 and CDR2: SQVTM and ANQGSEA. The CDR3 has 12 residues. The CDR3: CSVGGMGYGYTF. CDR3 nucleotides: TGCAGCGTTGGGGGGATGGGCTATGGCTACACCTTC.

V is TRBV11-2 and J is TRBJ2-2; the D gene is possibly TRBD1 (5 bases). The CDR3 is 15 residues long. Trimming removed 4 bases from V and 6 bases from J, with 15 bases in between. Looked up from germline, CDR1 is SGHAT and CDR2 is FQNNGV. CDR3 loop: CASSSWAGPPGELFF. CDR3 nucleotides: TGTGCCAGCAGCTCCTGGGCAGGGCCCCCCGGGGAGCTGTTTTTT.

This clonotype qualifies as large. The rearrangement joins TRBV7-3 to TRBJ2-1; 7 nucleotides align to TRBD2. The CDR3 totals 14 residues. The J segment lost 10 bases and the V segment lost 5 bases, leaving 11 bases of the junction unmatched. Germline CDR1 and CDR2: SGHTA and FQGTGA. The CDR3 coding sequence is TGTGCCAGCAGCCAACACGAGCTAGCGGTCGAGCAGTTCTTC. This gives the protein CASSQHELAVEQFF.

V usage is TRBV24-1 and J usage is TRBJ2-6; 8 nucleotides line up with TRBD2. After removal of 4 bases from V and 0 bases from J, the junction contained 10 bases not matched to a gene. Per germline, CDR1 KGHDR and CDR2 SFDVKD. This CDR3 comprises 19 residues. The CDR3 coding sequence is TGTGCCACCAGTGACTCGGGACTAGATAGACCCTCTGGGGCCAACGTCCTGACTTTC. It translates to CATSDSGLDRPSGANVLTF.

The genes are TRBV29-1 and TRBJ2-7; D gene uncertain. Germline V gene data show CDR1 as SQVTM and CDR2 as ANQGSEA. The CDR3 totals 12 residues. The V end lost 5 bases, the J end lost 5 bases, and 13 bases lay between the germline ends. The CDR3 region has the DNA TGCAGCGTTCGGGCCCCTGGCGACGAGCAGTACGTC. It specifies CSVRAPGDEQYV.

This clonotype turned up a few times. The genes are TRBV5-4 and TRBJ2-7; 8 bases are a match to TRBD1. Germline CDR1 and CDR2: SGHNT and YYREEE (reference sequence). After removal of 3 bases from V and 3 bases from J, the junction contained 5 bases not matched to a gene. The CDR3 runs 14 residues. The CDR3 protein is CASSSGQGNYEQYF. The CDR3 DNA follows: TGTGCCAGCAGCTCCGGACAGGGTAACTACGAGCAGTACTTC.

This chain connects TRBV11-2 to TRBJ1-2, with unresolved D. In germline, CDR1 is SGHAT, CDR2 FQNNGV. The length of the CDR3 is 18 residues. V lost 0 bases, J lost 0 bases, and 17 bases lay in between. CDR3 coding DNA: TGTGCCAGCAGCTTAGATCCCTTCTTAGGACGGCCTAACTATGGCTACACCTTC. It codes for CASSLDPFLGRPNYGYTF.

By its share, this clonotype is medium-sized. The chain employs TRBV3-1 and TRBJ1-1; D might be TRBD1 (6 bases). V lost 2 bases to trimming and J lost 4 bases, with 14 bases between them. The CDR3 contains 15 residues. Germline CDR1 and CDR2: LGHDT and YNNKEL (reference sequence). DNA for the CDR3: TGTGCCAGCAGCCAATACAGGGATGTAAGCACTGAAGCTTTCTTT. Translating it yields CASSQYRDVSTEAFF.

The chain couples TRBV5-1 to TRBJ2-7; 8 nucleotides align to TRBD2. The CDR3 is 15 residues long. J was trimmed by 3 bases and V by 0 bases; bases with no gene match: 5. Germline CDR1 reads SGHRS; CDR2 reads YFSETQ. The CDR3 nucleotides are TGCGCCAGCAGCTTGGTGGCGGGGGGACACTACGAGCAGTACTTC. This codes for CASSLVAGGHYEQYF.

This clonotype rates as large. This rearrangement joins TRBV7-9 to TRBJ2-7; TRBD1 matches at 7 bases. The CDR3 has 16 amino acids. Germline values: CDR1 SEHNR, CDR2 FQNEAQ (reference sequence). After removal of 5 bases from V and 2 bases from J, the junction contained 12 bases not matched to a gene. The CDR3 region is CASSPGTALNPYEQYF. The CDR3 DNA sequence: TGTGCCAGCAGCCCGGGGACAGCCCTCAACCCCTACGAGCAGTACTTC.

The chain carries TRBV7-9 and TRBJ2-3, with 9 positions matching TRBD2. J was trimmed by 0 bases and V by 7 bases; bases with no gene match: 8. Looked up from germline, CDR1 is SEHNR and CDR2 is FQNEAQ (reference sequence). This CDR3 comprises 16 residues. The CDR3 sequence is CASILDLAGSTDTQYF. CDR3 nucleotide sequence: TGTGCCAGCATTCTAGACCTAGCGGGGAGCACAGATACGCAGTATTTT.

By frequency in the sample, this clonotype is large. The rearrangement joins TRBV5-1 to TRBJ2-5, with a possible D match to TRBD1 (5 bases). CDR3 length: 17 residues. Germline loops: CDR1 SGHRS, CDR2 YFSETQ. Trimming left V 2 bases short and J 4 bases short, with 21 bases between. In DNA form, the CDR3 reads TGCGCCAGCAGCTTATTAGCTGGGGCGTTGGTAGGAGAGACCCAGTACTTC. Translating gives CASSLLAGALVGETQYF.

V is TRBV9 and J is TRBJ2-3; TRBD1 matches 9 bases. The CDR3 extends over 16 amino acids. J gave up 4 bases and V 2 bases, and 8 bases lay outside the gene matches. Germline CDR1 SGDLS, CDR2 YYNGEE. CDR3 in DNA: TGTGCCAGCAGCGTTCGACAGGGGGATAATGCAGATACGCAGTATTTT. This translates into CASSVRQGDNADTQYF. Complete variable domain (other parts from reference TRBV9 and TRBJ2-3): DSGVTQTPKHLITATGQRVTLRCSPRSGDLSVYWYQQSLDQGLQFLIQYYNGEERAKGNILERFSAQQFPDLHSELNLSSLELGDSALYFCASSVRQGDNADTQYFGPGTRLTVL.

This sequence joins TRBV30 and TRBJ1-3, with D possibly TRBD1 on 5 matching bases. CDR3 length: 13 residues. Germline V gene sequence: CDR1 GTSNPN, CDR2 SVGIG (reference sequence). V was shortened by 2 bases and J by 10 bases, with 15 bases between the two germline ends. CDR3 bases: TGTGCCTGGAGTTTTGGGACGGCGGTGACCATATATTTT. Its protein is CAWSFGTAVTIYF.

The chain recombines TRBV7-9 with TRBJ2-3; either TRBD1 or TRBD2 may fit D (5 bases each). CDR1 SEHNR and CDR2 FQNEAQ come from the germline V gene (reference sequence). CDR3 size: 14 residues. Trimming took off 8 bases at V and 2 bases at J, with 14 bases between the two ends. CDR3 protein: CASHRDQYTDTQYF. CDR3 DNA: TGTGCCAGCCACCGGGACCAATACACAGATACGCAGTATTTT. Supplemented by reference TRBV7-9 and TRBJ2-3, the full variable domain reads DTGVSQNPRHKITKRGQNVTFRCDPISEHNRLYWYRQTLGQGPEFLTYFQNEAQLEKSRLLSDRFSAERPKGSFSTLEIQRTEQGDSAMYLCASHRDQYTDTQYFGPGTRLTVL.

By share of the sample, this clonotype is large. The chain has TRBV5-1 and TRBJ2-7, with a tentative D call TRBD1 (5 bases). The V gene lost 4 bases and the J gene lost 2 bases, with 13 bases spanning the gap. CDR3 length equals 14 residues. Germline V lookup: CDR1 SGHRS, CDR2 YFSETQ. CDR3 in amino acids: CASSHRQHPYEQYF. The CDR3 bases are TGCGCCAGCAGCCACCGACAGCATCCCTACGAGCAGTACTTC.

The genes are TRBV5-1 and TRBJ2-5; the match to TRBD1 covers 8 bases. The CDR3 length is 14 residues. Germline trimming cut 4 bases from V and 4 bases from J; bases unmatched to any gene: 6. Germline V CDR1 and CDR2: SGHRS, YFSETQ. CDR3 sequence (DNA): TGCGCCAGCAGCGTACAGGGGGAAGGAGAGACCCAGTACTTC. Protein: CASSVQGEGETQYF.

This clonotype is medium-sized (0.01 to 0.1%). The rearrangement uses TRBV30 and TRBJ1-4; 7 bases align to TRBD1. V dropped 5 bases and J dropped 6; count of bases not matched to a gene: 12. Per germline, CDR1 GTSNPN and CDR2 SVGIG (reference sequence). The CDR3 totals 15 residues. The DNA for the CDR3 is TGTGCCTGGGGCGACAGGGCTCAATTTGATGAAAAACTGTTTTTT. Its translation is CAWGDRAQFDEKLFF.